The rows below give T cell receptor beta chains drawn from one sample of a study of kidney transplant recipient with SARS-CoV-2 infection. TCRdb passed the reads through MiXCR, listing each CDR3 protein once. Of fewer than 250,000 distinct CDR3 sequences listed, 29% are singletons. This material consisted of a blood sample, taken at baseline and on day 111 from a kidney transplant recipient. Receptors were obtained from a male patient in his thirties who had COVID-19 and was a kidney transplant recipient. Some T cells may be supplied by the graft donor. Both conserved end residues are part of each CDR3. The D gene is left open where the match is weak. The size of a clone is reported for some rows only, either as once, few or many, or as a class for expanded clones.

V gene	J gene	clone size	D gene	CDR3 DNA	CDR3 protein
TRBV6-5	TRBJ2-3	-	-	TGTGCCAGCAGGGACCTTTTTACAGATACGCAGTATTTT	CASRDLFTDTQYF
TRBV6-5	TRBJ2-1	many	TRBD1	TGTGCCAGCAGTGATCGACAGGGCAACTCCTACAATGAGCAGTTCTTC	CASSDRQGNSYNEQFF
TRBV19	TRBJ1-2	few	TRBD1	TGTGCCAGTAGTATCGGGGACAGCGCGCTATATGGCTACACCTTC	CASSIGDSALYGYTF
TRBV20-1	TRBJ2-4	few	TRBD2	TGCAGTGCTCCCCTTAGCGGGAGGGACAAAAACATTCAGTACTTC	CSAPLSGRDKNIQYF
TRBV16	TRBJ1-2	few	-	TGTGCCAGCAGCGCATCAAGGGTCGTTAGAAAGACCTATGGCTACACCTTC	CASSASRVVRKTYGYTF
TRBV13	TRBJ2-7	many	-	TGTGCCAGCAGCTTCTCCTCGGTAGGGGCTCTAAACTACGAGCAGTACTTC	CASSFSSVGALNYEQYF
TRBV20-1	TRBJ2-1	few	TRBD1	TGCAGTGCTCCGCACGACAGGGGGCTCGGTGAGCAGTTCTTC	CSAPHDRGLGEQFF
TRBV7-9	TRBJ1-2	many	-	TGTGCCAGCAGCAATGTTGTATACCATGGAAAGACCTATGGCTACACCTTC	CASSNVVYHGKTYGYTF
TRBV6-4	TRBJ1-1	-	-	TGTGCCGGCAGTGAAAGAAGGGGCACTGAAGCTTTCTTT	CAGSERRGTEAFF
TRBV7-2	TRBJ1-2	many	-	TGTGCCAGCAGCTGTTTACCCAGAGACGGAAAGACCTATGGCTACACCTTC	CASSCLPRDGKTYGYTF
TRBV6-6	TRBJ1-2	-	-	TGTGTCAGCAGTATGGGGGGGGTTGTTGGCTACACCTTC	CVSSMGGVVGYTF
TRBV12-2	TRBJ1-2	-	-	-	CASRRGWTPRKTYGCTF
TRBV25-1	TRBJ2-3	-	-	TGTGCCAGCAGTCCCTCCAGGGTTGGCACAGATACGCAGTATTTT	CASSPSRVGTDTQYF
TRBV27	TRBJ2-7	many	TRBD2	TGTGCCAGCAGTGTTCAACTAGCGGGGGGATACTACGAGCAGTACTTC	CASSVQLAGGYYEQYF
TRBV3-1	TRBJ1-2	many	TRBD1	TGTGCCAGCAGCCAAGTCCCGACAGGGTGGGGTGGCTACACCTTC	CASSQVPTGWGGYTF
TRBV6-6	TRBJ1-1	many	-	TGTGCCAGCAGCCCCCGGGGGGGAACTGAAGCTTTCTTT	CASSPRGGTEAFF
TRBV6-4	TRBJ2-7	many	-	TGTGCCAGCAGTGACTCGTGCGGCTGGGGGAAATTCCACGAGCAGTACTTC	CASSDSCGWGKFHEQYF
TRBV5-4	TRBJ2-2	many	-	TGTGCCAGCAGCAAAAGGGGAGTTAACACCGGGGAGCTGTTTTTT	CASSKRGVNTGELFF
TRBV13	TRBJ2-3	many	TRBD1	TGTGCCAGCAGCTTCCGGGACAGGGGTACAGATACGCAGTATTTT	CASSFRDRGTDTQYF
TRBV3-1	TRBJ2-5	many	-	TGTGCCAGCAGCGTTTTGATTCCCATTTCTTTCTCTGAGACCCAGTACTTC	CASSVLIPISFSETQYF
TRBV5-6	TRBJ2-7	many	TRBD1	TGTGCCAGCCATAAAACAGGGGCCTACGAGCAGTACTTC	CASHKTGAYEQYF
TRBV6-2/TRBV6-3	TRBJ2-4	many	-	TGTGCCAGCAGTTACGGCCCGTGGAGGGGCATGGACATTCAGTACTTC	CASSYGPWRGMDIQYF
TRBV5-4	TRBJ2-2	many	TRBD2	TGTGCCAGCAGCTCCGCTACTAGCGGGGGGCCCGGGGAGCTGTTTTTT	CASSSATSGGPGELFF
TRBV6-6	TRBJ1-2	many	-	TGTGCCAGCAGTAGATGCTTAGGTGGGAGAAAGACCTATGGCTACACCTTC	CASSRCLGGRKTYGYTF
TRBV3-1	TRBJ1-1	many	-	TGTGCCAGCAGCTTCGTGCATCCCATTTCAATTCGCACTGAAGCTTTCTTT	CASSFVHPISIRTEAFF
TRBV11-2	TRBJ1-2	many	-	TGTGCCAGCAGCTTGGGGTTAACAAGCAGAAAGACCTATGGCTACACCTTC	CASSLGLTSRKTYGYTF
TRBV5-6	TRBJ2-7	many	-	TGTGCCAGCAGCGCTCGATCCTACGAGCAGTACTTC	CASSARSYEQYF
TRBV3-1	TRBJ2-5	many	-	TGTGCCAGCAGCCGATTCGATCCCATTTCTTTCTCTGAGACCCAGTACTTC	CASSRFDPISFSETQYF
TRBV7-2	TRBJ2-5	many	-	TGTGCCAGCAGCCTCCAAGGGCTAGCCGGAGAGACCCAGTACTTC	CASSLQGLAGETQYF
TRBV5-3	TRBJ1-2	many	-	TGTGCCAGAGCTACTATAGTGGTGAGAAAGACCTATGGCTACACCTTC	CARATIVVRKTYGYTF
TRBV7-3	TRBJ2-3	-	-	TGTGCCAGCAGCTTTGGGACTAGCACAGATACGCAGTATTTT	CASSFGTSTDTQYF
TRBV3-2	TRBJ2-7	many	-	TGTGCCAGCAGCCATGCTACTAGGTTGGCCTACGAGCAGTACTTC	CASSHATRLAYEQYF
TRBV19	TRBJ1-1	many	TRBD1	TGTGCCAGCTCCACCCCAGGACAGGGGGCAGGTCGGACTGAAGCTTTCTTT	CASSTPGQGAGRTEAFF
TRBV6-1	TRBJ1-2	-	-	TGTGCCAGCAGTGAAAGGGTAAACTATGGCCACACCTTC	CASSERVNYGHTF
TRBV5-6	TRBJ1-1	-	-	TGTGCCAGCAGCCAAACGGACAGACTGAGCACTGAAGCCTTCTTT	CASSQTDRLSTEAFF
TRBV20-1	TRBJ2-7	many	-	TGCAGTGCTAGAAAAGATTCCTACGAGCAGTACTTC	CSARKDSYEQYF
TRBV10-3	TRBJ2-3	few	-	TGTGCCATCAGTGAGTCAGAACCAGATACGCAGTATTTT	CAISESEPDTQYF
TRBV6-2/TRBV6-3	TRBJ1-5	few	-	TGTGCCAGCAGTTACAGGACAATTATTCTCCAGCCCCAGCATTTT	CASSYRTIILQPQHF
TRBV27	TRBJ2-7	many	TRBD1	TGTGCCAGCAGTTTAACCGGGACAGACTTCCGAGAGCAGTACTTC	CASSLTGTDFREQYF
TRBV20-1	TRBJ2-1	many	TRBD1	TGCAGTGCTTACTCCGGGACAGGAGACAACTACAATGAGCAGTTCTTC	CSAYSGTGDNYNEQFF
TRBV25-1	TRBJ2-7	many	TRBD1	TGTGCCAGCCGGGACAGATCCTACGAGCAGTACTTC	CASRDRSYEQYF
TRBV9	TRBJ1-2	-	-	TGTGCCAGCAGCGTAGGAGGGAGCGGCTACACCTTC	CASSVGGSGYTF
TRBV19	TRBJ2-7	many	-	TGTGCCAGTAGTAGAGACAGTTTCGGTGAGGTCTACGAGCAGTACTTC	CASSRDSFGEVYEQYF
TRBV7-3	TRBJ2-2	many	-	TGTGCCAGCAGCGTTCAGGGTAGAGGCACCGGGGAGCTGTTTTTT	CASSVQGRGTGELFF
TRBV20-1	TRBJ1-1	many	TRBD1	TGCAGTGCGCCCACAGGGGAGCGGGACACTGAAGCTTTCTTT	CSAPTGERDTEAFF
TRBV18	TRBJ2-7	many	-	TGTGCCAGCTCAAAGGGGGAGCGGGACAATTCCTACGAGCAGTACTTC	CASSKGERDNSYEQYF
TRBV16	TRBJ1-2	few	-	TGTGCCAGCAGCCTCGACCTGGTCGTTAGAAAGACCTATGGCTACACCTTC	CASSLDLVVRKTYGYTF
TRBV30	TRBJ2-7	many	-	TGTGCCTGTAGTCCCGTCTCCTACGAGCAGTACTTC	CACSPVSYEQYF
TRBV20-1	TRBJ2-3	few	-	TGCAGTGCTAGAGTACAAATTAGCACAGATACGCAGTATTTT	CSARVQISTDTQYF
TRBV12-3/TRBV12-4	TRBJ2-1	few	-	TGTGCCAGCAGTTTTTTGAAACAGCACAATGAGCAGTTCTTC	CASSFLKQHNEQFF
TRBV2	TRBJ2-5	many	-	TGTGCCAGCTCCGGGACATCCCAAGAGACCCAGTACTTC	CASSGTSQETQYF
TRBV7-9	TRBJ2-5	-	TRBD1	TGTGCCAGCAGCAGGGGGACAGGGGACGTGGAGACCCAGTACTTC	CASSRGTGDVETQYF
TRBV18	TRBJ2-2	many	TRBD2	TGTGCCAGCTCACCACCTAGCGGGAGGGTCGGCGGCACCGGGGAGCTGTTTTTT	CASSPPSGRVGGTGELFF
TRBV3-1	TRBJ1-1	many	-	TGTGCCAGCAGCGTGTCACGTCCCATTTCAATTCGCACTGAAGCTTTCTTT	CASSVSRPISIRTEAFF
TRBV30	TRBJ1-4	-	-	TGTGCCTGTCGACAGTCGGGTGAAAAACTGTTTTTT	CACRQSGEKLFF
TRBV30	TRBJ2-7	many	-	TGTGCCTGGAGTCATGGCAGGTATATCGAGCAGTACTTC	CAWSHGRYIEQYF
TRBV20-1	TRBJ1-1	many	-	TGCAGTGCTAGCTACTCCGGGACTCGGGCTTTCTTT	CSASYSGTRAFF
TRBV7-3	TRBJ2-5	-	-	TGTGCCAGCAGCTTTCAGGGGGGGACGGGTGAGACCCAGTACTTC	CASSFQGGTGETQYF
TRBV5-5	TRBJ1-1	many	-	TGTGCCAGCAGCCAACCACAAACCAAGGGTACTGAAGCTTTCTTT	CASSQPQTKGTEAFF
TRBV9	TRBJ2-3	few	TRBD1	TGTGCCAGCAGCCCCATCACAGGGGTGGGGGGCACAGATACGCAGTATTTT	CASSPITGVGGTDTQYF